This TCR beta chain came from a study of Ad26.COV2.S vaccination and SARS-CoV-2 variants. Study summary: It was the COV1001 Ad26.COV2.S trial arm that included the donor. Regarding the study as a whole: Non-spike TCR breadth was similar in vaccine and placebo recipients. Reported post-vaccination CD8+ and CD4+ T cell responses to spike showed substantial breadth.

This table comes from immunoSEQ multiplex PCR, and its TCRdb copy is limited to in-frame clones, with some not included. Of 350,000 to 600,000 clones listed, 70% to 90% were seen once; the top ten hold approximately 1.7%. As for treatment: around 19 received Ad26.COV2.S at low or high dose, single or two shots; 5 received placebo; per-sample allocation not given. Sampling happened 63 days after the first vaccine or placebo injection. With respect to this clone: The target antigen is unknown.

CDR1 and CDR2 from the germline V gene are MDHEN and SYDVKM. The CDR3 extends over 14 amino acids. The junction had 5 bases not matched to a gene; V was cut back by 6 bases and J by 3 bases. This receptor was obtained from a person aged 18-60 years who received the Ad26.COV2.S COVID-19 vaccine or a placebo. V usage is TRBV28 and J usage is TRBJ2-7; 10 bases agree with TRBD2. Specimen: peripheral blood, collected in a trial of Ad26.COV2.S vaccine versus placebo. CDR3 in amino acids: CASSPGTSVYEQYF. In nucleotides, the CDR3 is TGTGCCAGCAGCCCCGGGACTAGCGTCTACGAGCAGTACTTC.